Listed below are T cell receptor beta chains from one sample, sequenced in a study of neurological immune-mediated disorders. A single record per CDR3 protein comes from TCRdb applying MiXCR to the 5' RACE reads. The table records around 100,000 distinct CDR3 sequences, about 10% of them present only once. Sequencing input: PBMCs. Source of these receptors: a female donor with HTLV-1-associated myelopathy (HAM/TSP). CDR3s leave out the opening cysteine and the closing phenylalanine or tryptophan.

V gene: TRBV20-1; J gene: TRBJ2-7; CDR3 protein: SGLSRTGGYEQY
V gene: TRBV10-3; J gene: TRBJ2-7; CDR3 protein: AISDRGGSTYEQY
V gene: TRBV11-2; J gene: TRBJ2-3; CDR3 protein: ASSPPPADTQY
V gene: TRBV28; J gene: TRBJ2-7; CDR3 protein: ASSPGGPPHEQY
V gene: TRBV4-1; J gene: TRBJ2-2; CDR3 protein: ASSFRGMSGELF
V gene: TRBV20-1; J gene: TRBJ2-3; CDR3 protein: SVKGGFTDTQY
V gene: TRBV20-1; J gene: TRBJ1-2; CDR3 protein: SAPGPTNYGYT
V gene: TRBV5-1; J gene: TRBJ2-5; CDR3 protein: ASSLLAAQETQY
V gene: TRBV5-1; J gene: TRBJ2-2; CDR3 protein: ASSSSTGELF
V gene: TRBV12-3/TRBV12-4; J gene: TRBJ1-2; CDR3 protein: ASSLRERGYT
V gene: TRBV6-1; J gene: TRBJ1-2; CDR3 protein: ASSEAAGGSYGYT
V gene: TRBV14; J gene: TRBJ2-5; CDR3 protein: ASSHRWQGEETQY
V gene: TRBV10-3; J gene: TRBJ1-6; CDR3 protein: AISEREPGQGYSPLH
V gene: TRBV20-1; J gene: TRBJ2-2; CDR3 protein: SARGQGPDTGELF
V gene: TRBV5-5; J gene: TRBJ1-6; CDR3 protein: ASVPGQGKASPLH
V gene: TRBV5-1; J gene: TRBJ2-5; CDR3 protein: ASSLTVQETQY
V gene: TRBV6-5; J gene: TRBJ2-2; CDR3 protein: ASRFDRNTGELF
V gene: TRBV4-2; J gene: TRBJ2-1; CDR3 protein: ASSQEAGGPGEQF
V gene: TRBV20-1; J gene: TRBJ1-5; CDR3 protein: SVGQGPYSNQPQH
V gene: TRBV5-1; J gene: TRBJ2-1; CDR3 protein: ASSLGDREPNEQF
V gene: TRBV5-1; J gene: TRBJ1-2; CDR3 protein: ASSAGDRPYGYT
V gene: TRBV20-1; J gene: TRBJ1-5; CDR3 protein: SAKLNRVDSNQPQH
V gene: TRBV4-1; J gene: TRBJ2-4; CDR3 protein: ASYDGQENIQY
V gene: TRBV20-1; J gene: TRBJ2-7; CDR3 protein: SATPTASYEQY
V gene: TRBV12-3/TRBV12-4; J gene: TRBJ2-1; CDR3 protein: ASSLLGQEGVSYNEQF
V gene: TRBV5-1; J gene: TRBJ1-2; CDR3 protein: ASSPDAAVGYT
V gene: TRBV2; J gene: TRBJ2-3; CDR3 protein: ASRLRPDTQY
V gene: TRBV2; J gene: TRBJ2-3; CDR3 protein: ASSELRGGTQY
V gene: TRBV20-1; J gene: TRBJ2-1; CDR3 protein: SRGGPFYNEQF
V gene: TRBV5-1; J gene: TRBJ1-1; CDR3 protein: ASSLVGLSEAF
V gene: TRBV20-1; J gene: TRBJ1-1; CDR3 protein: SARGWSEAF
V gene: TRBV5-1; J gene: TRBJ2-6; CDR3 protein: ASSLALLSSFGTAGANVLT
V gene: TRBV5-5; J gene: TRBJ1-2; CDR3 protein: ASSLAPTGPNYGYT
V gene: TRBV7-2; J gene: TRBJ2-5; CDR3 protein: ASSPLWWGGRQETQY
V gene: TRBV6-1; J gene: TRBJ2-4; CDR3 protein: AHDRDRGWFRNIQY
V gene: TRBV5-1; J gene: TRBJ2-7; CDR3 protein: ASSPRSGGARDEQY
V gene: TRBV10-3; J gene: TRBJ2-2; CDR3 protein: AMAGGPGELF
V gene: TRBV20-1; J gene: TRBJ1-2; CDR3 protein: SALPYTGPYGYT
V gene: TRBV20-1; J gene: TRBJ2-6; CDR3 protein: SARQGATGANVLT
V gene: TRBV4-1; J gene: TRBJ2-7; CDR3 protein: ASSRAVGGLYEQY
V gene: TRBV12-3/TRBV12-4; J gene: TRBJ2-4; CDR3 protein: ASSHQPTDTKNIQY
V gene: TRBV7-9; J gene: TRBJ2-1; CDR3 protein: ASSLPGQGVRNEQF
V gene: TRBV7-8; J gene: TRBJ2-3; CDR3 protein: ASSLQAASTDTQY
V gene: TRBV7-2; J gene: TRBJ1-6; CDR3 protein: ASSLAMYNSPLH
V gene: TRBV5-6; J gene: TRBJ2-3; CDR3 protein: ASSLIQDTQY
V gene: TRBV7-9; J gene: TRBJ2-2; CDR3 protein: ASSLQLQGFTGELF
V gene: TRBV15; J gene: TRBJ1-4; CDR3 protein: ATSRNGGNEKLF